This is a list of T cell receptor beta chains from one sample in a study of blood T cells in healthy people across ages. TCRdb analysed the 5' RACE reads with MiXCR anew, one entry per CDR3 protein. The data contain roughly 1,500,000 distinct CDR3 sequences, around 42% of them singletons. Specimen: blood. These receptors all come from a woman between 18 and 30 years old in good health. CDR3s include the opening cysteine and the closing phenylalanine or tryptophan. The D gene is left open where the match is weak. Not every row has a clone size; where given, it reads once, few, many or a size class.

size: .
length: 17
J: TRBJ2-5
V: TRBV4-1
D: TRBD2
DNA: TGCGCCAGCAGCCCTCCGCCGGGACTAGCGGATCAAGAGACCCAGTACTTC
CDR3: CASSPPPGLADQETQYF

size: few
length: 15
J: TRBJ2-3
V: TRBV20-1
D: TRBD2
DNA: TGCAGTGCTCCTAATAGCGGGACTAGCACAGATACGCAGTATTTT
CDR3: CSAPNSGTSTDTQYF

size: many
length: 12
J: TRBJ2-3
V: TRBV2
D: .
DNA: TGTGCATTCGGACCGAATAGAGATACGCAGTATTTT
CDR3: CAFGPNRDTQYF

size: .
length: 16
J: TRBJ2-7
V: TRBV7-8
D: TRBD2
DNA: TGTGCCAGCAGCGCCACTCCCGCGGGAGGTTCCTACGAGCAGTACTTC
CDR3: CASSATPAGGSYEQYF

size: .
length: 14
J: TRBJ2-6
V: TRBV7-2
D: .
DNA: TGTGCCAGCAGATCGGGGCCTGGGGCCAACGTCCTGACTTTC
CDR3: CASRSGPGANVLTF

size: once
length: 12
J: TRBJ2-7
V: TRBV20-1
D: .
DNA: TGCAGTGCTAGTACCGGGAGCGACGAGCAGTACTTC
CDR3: CSASTGSDEQYF

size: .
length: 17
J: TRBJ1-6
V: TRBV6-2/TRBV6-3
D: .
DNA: TGTGCCAGCAGTTACGGGAGAGGGAGCTCCTATAATTCACCCCTCCACTTT
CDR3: CASSYGRGSSYNSPLHF

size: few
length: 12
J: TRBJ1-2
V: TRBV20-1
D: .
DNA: TGCAGTGCTAGAGACAGAGCCTCATTTGACACCTTC
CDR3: CSARDRASFDTF

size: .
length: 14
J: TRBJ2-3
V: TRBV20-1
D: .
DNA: TGCAGTGCTAAAGGCCAAGGAGGCACAGATACGCAGTATTTT
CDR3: CSAKGQGGTDTQYF

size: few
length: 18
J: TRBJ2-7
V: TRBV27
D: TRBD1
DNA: TGTGCCAGCAGTTTAAAAATCACCGGGACAGGGCCGCTGTACGAGCAGTACTTC
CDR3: CASSLKITGTGPLYEQYF

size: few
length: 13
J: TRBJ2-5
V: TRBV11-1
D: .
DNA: TGTGCCAGCAGCTTACGGACGTCGGAGACCCAGTACTTC
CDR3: CASSLRTSETQYF

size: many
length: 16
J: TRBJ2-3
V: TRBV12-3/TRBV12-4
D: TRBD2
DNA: TGTGCCAGCACCCTGGGACTAGCGGGGGGCGCAGATACGCAGTATTTT
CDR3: CASTLGLAGGADTQYF

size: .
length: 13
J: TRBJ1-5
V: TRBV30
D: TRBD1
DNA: TGTGCCTGGAGGGGACAGCAAAATCAGCCCCAGCATTTT
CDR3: CAWRGQQNQPQHF

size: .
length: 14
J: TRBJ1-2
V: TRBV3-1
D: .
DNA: TGTGCCAGCAGCCAAGACCCGTTTTTTGGGGGCTACACCTTC
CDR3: CASSQDPFFGGYTF

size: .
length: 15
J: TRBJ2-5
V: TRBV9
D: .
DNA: TGTGCCAGCTCCCCATCGGCAGGGTGGCAAGAGACCCAGTACTTC
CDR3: CASSPSAGWQETQYF

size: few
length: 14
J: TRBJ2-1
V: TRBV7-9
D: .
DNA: TGTGCCAGCATTCCTTGGGGGCGGTACAACGAGCAGTTCTTC
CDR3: CASIPWGRYNEQFF

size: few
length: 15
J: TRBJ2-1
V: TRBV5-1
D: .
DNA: TGCGCCAGCAGCCGCCGTGGCGGGTTCTTTGATGAGCAGTTCTTC
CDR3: CASSRRGGFFDEQFF

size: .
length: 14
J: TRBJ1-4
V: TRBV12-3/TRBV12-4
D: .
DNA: TGTGCCAGCAGTTTAGCAAACCGTTATGAAAAACTGTTTTTT
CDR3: CASSLANRYEKLFF

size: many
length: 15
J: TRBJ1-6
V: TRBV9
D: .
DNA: TGTGCCAGCAGCGTGTCCGGGGACGGCAATTCACCCCTCCACTTT
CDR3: CASSVSGDGNSPLHF

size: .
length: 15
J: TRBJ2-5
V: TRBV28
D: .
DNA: TGTGCCAGCAGTTTAGAATCCCCCGCCGGGGAGACCCAGTACTTC
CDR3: CASSLESPAGETQYF

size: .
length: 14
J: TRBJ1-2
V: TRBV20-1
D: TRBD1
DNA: TGCAGTGCGGCAACAGGGGGCAGGTATTATGGCTACACCTTC
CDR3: CSAATGGRYYGYTF

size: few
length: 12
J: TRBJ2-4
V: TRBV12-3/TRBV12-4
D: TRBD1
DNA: TGTGCCAGCGCGCAGGGGGAAAACATTCAGTACTTC
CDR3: CASAQGENIQYF

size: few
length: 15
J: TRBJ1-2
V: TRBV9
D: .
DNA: TGTGCCAGCAGCGTAGGTCCAGGCAGGACCTATGGCTACACCTTC
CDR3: CASSVGPGRTYGYTF

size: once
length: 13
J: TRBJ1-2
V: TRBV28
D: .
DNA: TGTGCCAGCAGTGTTTTATTGAACTATGGCTACACCTTC
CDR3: CASSVLLNYGYTF

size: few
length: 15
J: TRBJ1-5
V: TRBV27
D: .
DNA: TGTGCCAGCAGACGGGACGGGCCGCTAAATCAGCCCCAGCATTTT
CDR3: CASRRDGPLNQPQHF

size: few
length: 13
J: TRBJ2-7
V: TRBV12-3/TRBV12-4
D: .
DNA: TGTGCCAGCAACCCGACAGGTACTGCCGAGCAGTACTTC
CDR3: CASNPTGTAEQYF

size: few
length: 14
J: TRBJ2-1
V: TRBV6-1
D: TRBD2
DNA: TGTGCCAGCAGTAGACTAGCGGGAGGGACCGAGCAGTTCTTC
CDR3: CASSRLAGGTEQFF

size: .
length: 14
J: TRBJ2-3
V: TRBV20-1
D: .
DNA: TGCAGTGCTAGAGATCGGGGTATCACAGATACGCAGTATTTT
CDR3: CSARDRGITDTQYF

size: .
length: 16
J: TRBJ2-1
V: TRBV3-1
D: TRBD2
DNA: TGTGCCAGCAGCCAAGATCCGGCGACTAGCGGTGGTGAGCAGTTCTTC
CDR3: CASSQDPATSGGEQFF

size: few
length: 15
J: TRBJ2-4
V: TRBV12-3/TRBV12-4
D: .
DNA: TGTGCCAGCACCGATCGAGGGGTTGCCAAAAACATTCAGTACTTC
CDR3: CASTDRGVAKNIQYF

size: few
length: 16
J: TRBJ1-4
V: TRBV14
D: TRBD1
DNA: TGTGCCAGTTCGACGGGACAGGGGAATTATAATGAAAAACTGTTTTTT
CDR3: CASSTGQGNYNEKLFF

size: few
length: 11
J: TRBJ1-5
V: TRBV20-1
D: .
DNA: TGCAGTGCTGGGGTGAGTCAGCCCCAGCATTTT
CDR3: CSAGVSQPQHF

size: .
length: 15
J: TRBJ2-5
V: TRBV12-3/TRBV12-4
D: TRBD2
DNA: TGTGCCAGCAGCCCCCTAGGGGCGGGAGGTCGGACCCAGTACTTC
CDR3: CASSPLGAGGRTQYF